Shown below are 16 T cell receptor beta chains from a single sample sequenced in a study of blood T cell repertoires in COVID-19. Produced via immunoSEQ multiplex PCR; TCRdb's table is partial and in-frame only. The table has around 170,000 clones, roughly 84% seen once. The specimen was PBMCs or T cells enriched from blood (not recorded which). These receptors were taken from a woman in her 50s who had recovered from COVID-19.

The chain recombines TRBV27 with TRBJ2-7; 7 positions agree with TRBD2. With V trimmed by 4 bases and J by 5 bases, 11 bases remained unmatched. CDR3 length: 15 residues. Germline-derived CDR1 and CDR2 are MNHEY and SMNVEV (reference sequence). CDR3 sequence: CASSSPRLAIHEQYF. CDR3 nucleotides: TGTGCCAGCAGTTCCCCTCGACTAGCTATCCACGAGCAGTACTTC.

The rearrangement joins TRBV7-2 to TRBJ2-5, with 11 bases fitting TRBD2. CDR1 and CDR2 (germline): SGHTA, FQGNSA. J was trimmed by 2 bases and V by 2 bases; bases with no gene match: 7. The CDR3 is 17 residues long. The CDR3 DNA reads TGTGCCAGCAGCTTAATTCCGGGACTAGCGGTACAAGAGACCCAGTACTTC. Residues: CASSLIPGLAVQETQYF.

The chain is built from TRBV19 and TRBJ2-1, with 8 bases matching TRBD2. Germline V gives CDR1 LNHDA, CDR2 SQIVND (reference sequence). Unmatched junction bases numbered 8, after V lost 6 bases and J lost 7 bases. There are 14 residues in the CDR3. CDR3 region: CASSPAGGGNEQFF. The DNA for the CDR3 is TGTGCCAGTAGCCCTGCGGGGGGTGGTAATGAGCAGTTCTTC.

This clone was seen a few times. The chain carries TRBV28 and TRBJ1-3, with unresolved D. The germline gives CDR1 MDHEN, CDR2 SYDVKM. The CDR3 loop spans 14 amino acids. Between the trimmed V and J ends, which lost 7 bases and 0 bases, there was a span of 10 bases. The CDR3 DNA reads as TGTGCCAGCACAAGCAGGTCCTCTGGAAACACCATATATTTT. This encodes CASTSRSSGNTIYF.

J is TRBJ1-6 and V is TRBV5-4; 8 bases map to TRBD1. The CDR3 is 16 amino acids. CDR1 and CDR2 from the germline V gene are SGHNT and YYREEE (reference sequence). V gave up 4 bases and J gave up 7 bases; unmatched junction bases: 10. In DNA form, the CDR3 reads TGTGCCAGCAGCCCCGGGACAGGAGCGGGGAATTCACCCCTCCACTTT. Its protein product is CASSPGTGAGNSPLHF.

The V call is TRBV7-9, the J call TRBJ2-2; D gene ambiguous. V was pared by 4 bases and J by 5 bases, with 11 bases between. Per the germline V gene, CDR1 is SEHNR and CDR2 is FQNEAQ (reference sequence). The CDR3 runs 14 residues. The CDR3 region has the DNA TGTGCCAGCAGCTGGCACAGTGCAACCGGGGAGCTGTTTTTT. This codes for CASSWHSATGELFF.

J is TRBJ1-1 and V is TRBV28; 9 bases match TRBD1. Germline V lookup: CDR1 MDHEN, CDR2 SYDVKM. CDR3 length equals 14 residues. V lost 5 bases to trimming and J lost 6 bases; unmatched junction nucleotides: 7. The CDR3 sequence: CASSAGTGWSEAFF. CDR3 nucleotides: TGTGCCAGCAGTGCGGGGACAGGGTGGTCTGAAGCTTTCTTT.

The genes are TRBV27 and TRBJ1-5; no clear D. Germline V gives CDR1 MNHEY, CDR2 SMNVEV (reference sequence). The CDR3 runs to 14 residues. Trimming removed 3 bases from V and 3 bases from J, with 9 bases in between. Here the CDR3 reads CASSFGHPNQPQHF. In DNA, the CDR3 is TGTGCCAGCAGTTTTGGGCACCCCAATCAGCCCCAGCATTTT.

The chain has TRBV6-5 and TRBJ2-1; 13 bases align to TRBD2. With 7 bases clipped from V and 6 bases from J, the junction kept 6 bases outside the gene matches. Germline CDR1 and CDR2: MNHEY and SVGAGI. The CDR3 is 15 residues long. In nucleotides, the CDR3 is TGTGCCAGCACTCAAACTAGCGGGGGGGGCAATGAGCAGTTCTTC. Translating gives CASTQTSGGGNEQFF.

This sequence joins TRBV3-1 (or the pseudogene TRBV3-2) and TRBJ1-4; unclear D gene. The length of the CDR3 is 15 residues. The germline V gene encodes CDR1 LGHDT and CDR2 YNNKEL (reference sequence). V dropped 4 bases and J dropped 5 bases, with 14 bases sitting between them. The CDR3 DNA is TGTGCCAGCAGCCCCGCCGGCCAAGCGAATGAAAAACTGTTTTTT. Its protein is CASSPAGQANEKLFF.

J is TRBJ1-4 and V is TRBV12-3 or TRBV12-4; perhaps TRBD1 as D (5 bases). This CDR3 is 13 amino acids long. Trimming removed 7 bases at V and 7 bases at J, with 13 bases between. In DNA, the CDR3 is TGTGCCAGCACCGAAGCAGGGATTGAAAAACTGTTTTTT. It is translated as CASTEAGIEKLFF.

V and J are TRBV18 and TRBJ2-5; weak D call: TRBD1 (5 bases). CDR1 is KGHSH and CDR2 is LQKENI in the germline V gene. Trimming left V 3 bases short and J 0 bases short, with 8 bases between. The CDR3 has 14 residues. CDR3 DNA: TGTGCCAGCTCACCCTCAGGGTACCAAGAGACCCAGTACTTC. It yields the protein CASSPSGYQETQYF.

This clone appeared a single time. The J gene is TRBJ2-1, the V gene TRBV3-1 (or the pseudogene TRBV3-2), with a tentative D call TRBD2 (6 bases). Looked up from germline, CDR1 is LGHDT and CDR2 is YNNKEL (reference sequence). The V gene lost 4 bases and the J gene lost 8 bases, with 15 bases spanning the gap. The CDR3 loop spans 14 amino acids. The CDR3 region has the DNA TGTGCCAGCAGCCCTATGACTAGTTTCGATGAGCAGTTCTTC. This encodes CASSPMTSFDEQFF.

The rearrangement joins TRBV7-2 to TRBJ2-7; the match to TRBD2 covers 11 bases. Germline values: CDR1 SGHTA, CDR2 FQGNSA. CDR3 size: 14 residues. V shed 3 bases and J 4 bases; nucleotides not matched to a gene: 2. As DNA, the CDR3 is TGTGCCAGCAGCTTTACTAGCGGGAGTTACGAGCAGTACTTC. Amino acid sequence: CASSFTSGSYEQYF.

The V call is TRBV11-3, the J call TRBJ1-1; D possibly corresponds to TRBD1 (6 bases). V was trimmed by 0 bases and J by 5 bases, leaving 10 bases between them. This CDR3 is 14 amino acids long. CDR1 SGHNT and CDR2 YENEEA come from the germline V gene. CDR3 region: CASSLDRGWTEAFF. The CDR3 DNA reads TGTGCCAGCAGCTTAGACAGGGGATGGACTGAAGCTTTCTTT.

The chain joins TRBV3-1 (or the pseudogene TRBV3-2) to TRBJ1-5; no firm D call. V was shortened by 1 base and J by 10 bases, with 8 bases between the two germline ends. The length of the CDR3 is 12 residues. The germline V gene encodes CDR1 LGHDT and CDR2 YNNKEL (reference sequence). The CDR3 region has the DNA TGTGCCAGCAGCCAAGCCGGAGGCCCCCAGCATTTT. Protein product: CASSQAGGPQHF.